The 31 T cell receptor beta chains below come from one sample, sequenced in a study of cytomegalovirus exposure and HLA in healthy donors. It was with 60 Vbeta and 13 Jbeta primers that the PCR ran. The data were produced by immunoSEQ multiplex PCR, yet TCRdb's version contains in-frame clones alone and is incomplete. The repertoire shows over 30,000 clones; the top ten hold roughly 4.7%. Material for sequencing was PBMCs. These receptors were obtained from a woman in her thirties or forties in good health and CMV-seropositive.

The rearrangement joins TRBV9 to TRBJ2-3; no clear D gene. Germline V CDR1 and CDR2: SGDLS, YYNGEE. The length of the CDR3 is 14 residues. The V end was cut by 0 bases, the J end by 0 bases, with 5 bases between. The CDR3 region is CASSVGASTDTQYF. CDR3 coding DNA: TGTGCCAGCAGCGTAGGGGCCAGCACAGATACGCAGTATTTT.

The CDR3 coding sequence is TGTGCCAGCAGCTTAGCGGAAGGGGCAGGAGGCTACACCTTC. Translating gives CASSLAEGAGGYTF. This chain links TRBV7-2 with TRBJ1-2, with D tentatively TRBD1 (5 bases). CDR3 length: 14 residues. Trimming cost V 0 bases and J 8 bases, with 13 bases left between them. The germline V gene has CDR1 SGHTA and CDR2 FQGNSA.

The chain uses TRBV28 and TRBJ2-5; 8 bases are a match to TRBD2. This CDR3 has 12 residues. CDR1 and CDR2 from the germline V gene are MDHEN and SYDVKM. CDR3 loop: CAVGRAGETQYF. The CDR3 DNA is TGTGCAGTCGGGAGGGCGGGCGAGACCCAGTACTTC.

The V call is TRBV28, the J call TRBJ2-1; weak D call: TRBD2 (6 bases). The germline CDR1 and CDR2 sequences are MDHEN and SYDVKM. The CDR3 sequence is 14 residues long. V was clipped by 6 bases and J by 3 bases, with 12 bases between them. DNA for the CDR3: TGTGCCAGCAGGCTTTTGGGACTCTACAATGAGCAGTTCTTC. Its protein product is CASRLLGLYNEQFF. Together with reference TRBV28 and TRBJ2-1, the CDR3 gives the full variable domain: DVKVTQSSRYLVKRTGEKVFLECVQDMDHENMFWYRQDPGLGLRLIYFSYDVKMKEKGDIPEGYSVSREKKERFSLILESASTNQTSMYLCASRLLGLYNEQFFGPGTRLTVL.

The chain uses TRBV4-1 and TRBJ2-4; TRBD2 matches 7 bases. V dropped 0 bases and J dropped 10; count of bases not matched to a gene: 9. There are 15 residues in the CDR3. Germline values: CDR1 MGHRA, CDR2 YSYEKL. The CDR3 nucleotides are TGCGCCAGCAGCCAAGATGGAAGCGGGACCCTAATTCAGTACTTC. Its translation: CASSQDGSGTLIQYF.

This rearrangement joins TRBV4-1 to TRBJ1-1; TRBD1 matches at 10 bases. This CDR3 has 15 amino acids. CDR1 and CDR2 (germline): MGHRA, YSYEKL. V was clipped by 6 bases and J by 7 bases; unmatched bases: 11. CDR3 in amino acids: CASSPDRGRWNEAFF. DNA of the CDR3: TGCGCCAGCAGTCCGGACAGGGGGAGATGGAATGAAGCTTTCTTT.

CDR3 sequence: CASSFRTSRDTQYF. CDR3 DNA: TGTGCCAGCAGCTTCAGGACTAGCAGGGATACGCAGTATTTT. The V gene is TRBV7-2, the J gene TRBJ2-3; 8 nucleotides match TRBD2. The CDR3 extends over 14 amino acids. Trimming took 3 bases from V and 6 from J; bases not matched to a gene: 5. In germline, CDR1 is SGHTA, CDR2 FQGNSA.

The chain has TRBV19 and TRBJ1-2, with 9 bases that match TRBD1. The CDR3 spans 15 residues. V was pared by 5 bases and J by 4 bases, with 8 bases of the junction left unmatched. The germline V gene has CDR1 LNHDA and CDR2 SQIVND (reference sequence). The CDR3 protein is CASSATGGRIYGYTF. In nucleotides, the CDR3 is TGTGCCAGTAGTGCTACAGGGGGCAGGATCTATGGCTACACCTTC.

The chain couples TRBV18 to TRBJ2-7; D is unclear. V lost 1 base to trimming and J lost 2 bases, with 3 bases between them. Germline loops: CDR1 KGHSH, CDR2 LQKENI. This CDR3 contains 12 residues. The CDR3 reads CASSPQPYEQYF. The CDR3 region has the DNA TGTGCCAGCTCACCACAGCCCTACGAGCAGTACTTC.

The V gene is TRBV18, the J gene TRBJ1-2; 7 nucleotides agree with TRBD1. Trimming took 6 bases from V and 6 from J; bases not matched to a gene: 7. The CDR3 spans 13 residues. CDR1 and CDR2 (germline): KGHSH, LQKENI. The CDR3 is CASSGDRPHGYTF. The CDR3 coding sequence is TGTGCCAGCTCGGGGGACAGACCCCATGGCTACACCTTC.

The chain has TRBV18 and TRBJ2-5, with 10 bases that match TRBD1. Germline CDR1 reads KGHSH; CDR2 reads LQKENI. The CDR3 has 15 amino acids. The V segment lost 6 bases and the J segment 4 bases; nucleotides outside the gene matches: 8. CDR3 nucleotides: TGTGCCAGCTCGCCTCCGGGACAGGGGCGAGAGACCCAGTACTTC. Protein product: CASSPPGQGRETQYF.

The rearrangement links TRBV7-9 to TRBJ2-7; D is unclear. Germline V gene sequence: CDR1 SEHNR, CDR2 FQNEAQ (reference sequence). The CDR3 spans 11 residues. V was cut by 2 bases and J by 9 bases, with 8 bases left in between. This CDR3 is CASSLTFAQYF. The DNA of the CDR3 is TGTGCCAGCAGCTTAACTTTCGCGCAGTACTTC. The whole variable domain, remainder taken from reference TRBV7-9 and TRBJ2-7, is DTGVSQNPRHKITKRGQNVTFRCDPISEHNRLYWYRQTLGQGPEFLTYFQNEAQLEKSRLLSDRFSAERPKGSFSTLEIQRTEQGDSAMYLCASSLTFAQYFGPGTRLTVT.

The chain is built from TRBV4-2 and TRBJ2-4; D ambiguous. This CDR3 region has 16 residues. Trimming took 1 base from V and 0 from J, leaving 10 bases between them. Germline-derived CDR1 and CDR2 are LGHNA and YNFKEQ. The CDR3 nucleotides are TGTGCCAGCAGCCAAGGACACCTACTAGCCAAAAACATTCAGTACTTC. It is translated as CASSQGHLLAKNIQYF.

This chain links TRBV5-1 with TRBJ2-1; D gene uncertain. CDR1 is SGHRS and CDR2 is YFSETQ in the germline V gene. Trimming removed 0 bases from V and 7 bases from J, with 8 bases in between. The CDR3 length is 13 residues. The CDR3 DNA reads TGCGCCAGCAGCTTGGTTCAGAGGAATGAGCAGTTCTTC. Translating it yields CASSLVQRNEQFF.

The chain couples TRBV6-6 to TRBJ2-1, with D tentatively TRBD1 (6 bases). V was cut by 5 bases and J by 7 bases, with 9 bases left in between. Germline V lookup: CDR1 MNHNY, CDR2 SVGAGI (reference sequence). The CDR3 runs 12 residues. The CDR3 loop reads CASSPDSNEQFF. CDR3 in DNA: TGTGCCAGCAGTCCGGACAGTAATGAGCAGTTCTTC.

V gene TRBV5-6 combines with J gene TRBJ2-5; D unresolved. Trimming stripped 2 bases from V and 5 bases from J, with 10 bases between. CDR3 length: 13 amino acids. In germline, CDR1 is SGHDT, CDR2 YYEEEE. The chain's CDR3 is CASSLFAGETQYF. The CDR3 DNA reads TGTGCCAGCAGCTTATTTGCAGGCGAGACCCAGTACTTC.

The gene calls are TRBV4-1 and TRBJ1-5; D is unresolved. This CDR3 comprises 15 residues. The germline V gene encodes CDR1 MGHRA and CDR2 YSYEKL. V was clipped by 0 bases and J by 4 bases, with 10 bases between them. CDR3 region: CASSQEAGTNQPQHF. CDR3 bases: TGCGCCAGCAGCCAAGAGGCAGGTACTAATCAGCCCCAGCATTTT.

The chain has TRBV4-1 and TRBJ1-5, with D unresolved. CDR1 and CDR2 (germline): MGHRA, YSYEKL. Trimming left V 4 bases short and J 0 bases short, with 7 bases between. The CDR3 totals 14 residues. CDR3 region: CASSPLDSNQPQHF. CDR3 bases: TGCGCCAGCAGCCCGTTAGATAGCAATCAGCCCCAGCATTTT.

The chain recombines TRBV5-6 with TRBJ2-1; 7 nucleotides match TRBD2. CDR1 SGHDT and CDR2 YYEEEE come from the germline V gene. The CDR3 spans 17 residues. The trim removed 4 bases at V and 4 bases at J, leaving 14 bases unmatched. In DNA form, the CDR3 reads TGTGCCAGCAGCCCGGGAGGCAGGCCGATGGGGTACAATGAGCAGTTCTTC. Its protein product is CASSPGGRPMGYNEQFF.

The chain carries TRBV4-2 and TRBJ2-2; unclear D gene. Germline V CDR1 and CDR2: LGHNA, YNFKEQ. The CDR3 sequence is 13 residues long. V dropped 4 bases and J dropped 6 bases, with 9 bases sitting between them. In DNA, the CDR3 is TGTGCCAGCAGCCCTATGGTAGCCGGGGAGCTGTTTTTT. Its protein product is CASSPMVAGELFF.

The chain has TRBV14 and TRBJ1-1; D unresolved. V lost 5 bases, J lost 8 bases, and 12 bases lay in between. CDR1 is SGHDN, CDR2 FVKESK, per germline. This CDR3 region has 12 residues. In nucleotides, the CDR3 is TGTGCCAGCAGCGAACGAGAGTTCGAAGCTTTCTTT. This gives the protein CASSEREFEAFF.

V gene TRBV4-3 combines with J gene TRBJ2-7; possibly TRBD2 for D (5 bases). V shed 0 bases and J shed 7 bases, with 19 bases lying between them. Germline-derived CDR1 and CDR2 are LGHNA and YSLEER. The CDR3 loop spans 16 amino acids. For the CDR3, the DNA is TGCGCCAGCAGCCAAGATCCGCTAGGTGGGAGCCGGGAGCAGTACTTC. Translating gives CASSQDPLGGSREQYF.

J is TRBJ1-2 and V is TRBV29-1, with D perhaps TRBD1 (5 bases). The CDR3 loop spans 12 amino acids. The germline V gene encodes CDR1 SQVTM and CDR2 ANQGSEA. V was pared by 4 bases and J by 3 bases, with 9 bases between. The DNA of the CDR3 is TGCAGCGTTGGGGGCGACGACTATGGCTACACCTTC. It is translated as CSVGGDDYGYTF.

CDR3 residues: CASSPQGGTGTHNEKLFF. The CDR3 bases are TGTGCCAGCAGCCCACAAGGAGGGACAGGGACACATAATGAAAAACTGTTTTTT. The rearrangement links TRBV7-8 to TRBJ1-4; 9 bases match TRBD1. The germline gives CDR1 SGHVS, CDR2 FQNEAQ. The CDR3 runs to 18 residues. J gave up 4 bases and V 5 bases, and 14 bases lay outside the gene matches.

The chain combines TRBV30 with TRBJ1-4; D is uncertain. The CDR3 contains 14 residues. Germline loops: CDR1 GTSNPN, CDR2 SVGIG (reference sequence). Trimming pared 0 bases from V and 4 bases from J, leaving 9 bases between. The CDR3 DNA reads TGTGCCTGGAGTGTACTGTTCGATAATGAAAAACTGTTTTTT. Protein product: CAWSVLFDNEKLFF.

This sequence joins TRBV19 and TRBJ2-1, with D maybe TRBD2 (6 bases). There are 14 residues in the CDR3. The V gene's germline CDR1 is LNHDA and CDR2 SQIVND (reference sequence). With 6 bases removed from V and 2 bases from J, the gap between germline ends came to 11 bases. The CDR3 bases are TGTGCCAGTAGGGGAGGCCCGACCTACAATGAGCAGTTCTTC. This sequence encodes CASRGGPTYNEQFF.

This chain connects TRBV9 to TRBJ2-2; D gene ambiguous. This CDR3 region has 16 residues. V was trimmed by 0 bases and J by 0 bases, leaving 9 bases between them. From germline, CDR1 is SGDLS and CDR2 YYNGEE. CDR3 DNA: TGTGCCAGCAGCGTAGTTTCAAGCCCGAACACCGGGGAGCTGTTTTTT. It codes for CASSVVSSPNTGELFF. Based on the CDR3 plus reference TRBV9 and TRBJ2-2, the full variable domain is DSGVTQTPKHLITATGQRVTLRCSPRSGDLSVYWYQQSLDQGLQFLIQYYNGEERAKGNILERFSAQQFPDLHSELNLSSLELGDSALYFCASSVVSSPNTGELFFGEGSRLTVL.

The chain carries TRBV19 and TRBJ1-5; D may be TRBD1 (6 bases). The CDR3 consists of 16 residues. V lost 5 bases and J 2 bases, leaving 16 bases between the germline ends. The germline V gene has CDR1 LNHDA and CDR2 SQIVND (reference sequence). The CDR3 DNA reads TGTGCCAGTAGTTACGGCTTGAGACAGGGCAATCAGCCCCAGCATTTT. It codes for CASSYGLRQGNQPQHF.

The chain employs TRBV5-1 and TRBJ2-5; 9 nucleotides line up with TRBD2. Germline V gene lookup returns CDR1 SGHRS and CDR2 YFSETQ. The CDR3 totals 14 residues. Germline trimming cut 5 bases from V and 4 bases from J; bases unmatched to any gene: 6. CDR3 coding DNA: TGCGCCAGCAGAAGTCAGACTAGCGGAGAGACCCAGTACTTC. The encoded protein is CASRSQTSGETQYF.

The rearrangement links TRBV4-2 to TRBJ2-1, with D uncertain. V dropped 1 base and J dropped 2 bases, with 9 bases sitting between them. Germline values: CDR1 LGHNA, CDR2 YNFKEQ. The CDR3 covers 15 residues. The CDR3 protein is CASSQGLQTYNEQFF. The CDR3 nucleotides are TGTGCCAGCAGCCAAGGGCTCCAAACCTACAATGAGCAGTTCTTC.

Notes on this clone: The same CDR3 arises from other DNA sequences in this sample as well. This chain uses TRBV18 with TRBJ1-2, with D possibly TRBD1 on 5 matching bases. The V and J ends lost 2 bases and 0 bases respectively, with 19 bases between them. Germline V gene sequence: CDR1 KGHSH, CDR2 LQKENI. The CDR3 is 18 residues long. This CDR3 reads CASSPSGQGPISNYGYTF. CDR3 DNA: TGTGCCAGCTCACCATCCGGCCAGGGCCCCATTTCTAACTATGGCTACACCTTC.